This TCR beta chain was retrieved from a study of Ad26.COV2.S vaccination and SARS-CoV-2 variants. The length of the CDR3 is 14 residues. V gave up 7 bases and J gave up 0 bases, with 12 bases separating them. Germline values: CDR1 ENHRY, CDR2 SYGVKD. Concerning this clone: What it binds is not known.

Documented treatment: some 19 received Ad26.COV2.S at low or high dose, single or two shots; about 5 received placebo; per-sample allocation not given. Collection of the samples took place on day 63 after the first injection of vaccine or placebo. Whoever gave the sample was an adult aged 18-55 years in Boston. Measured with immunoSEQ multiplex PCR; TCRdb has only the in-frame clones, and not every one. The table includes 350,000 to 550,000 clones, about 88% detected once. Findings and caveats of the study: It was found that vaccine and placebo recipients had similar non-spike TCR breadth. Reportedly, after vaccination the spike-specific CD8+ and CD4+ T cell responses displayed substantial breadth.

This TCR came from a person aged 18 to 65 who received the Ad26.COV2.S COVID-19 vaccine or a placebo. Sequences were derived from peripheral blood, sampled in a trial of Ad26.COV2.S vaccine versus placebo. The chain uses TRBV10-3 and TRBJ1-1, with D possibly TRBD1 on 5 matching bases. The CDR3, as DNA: TGTGCCATCAATAAGGGGCGAATGAACACTGAAGCTTTCTTT. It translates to CAINKGRMNTEAFF.